This record covers a single T cell receptor beta chain. Antigen specificity is unknown. Between the trimmed V and J ends, which lost 8 bases and 3 bases, there was a span of 13 bases. This CDR3 comprises 13 residues. Germline V lookup: CDR1 KGHSH, CDR2 LQKENI. Sequencing targeted expressed TCRB transcripts, as all isolated RNA had been reverse transcribed. This table comes from immunoSEQ multiplex PCR, and its TCRdb copy is limited to in-frame clones, with some not included. The sample contains hundreds of thousands of clones, about an eighth of which appear only once. These data come from a study of beta chain features in type 1 diabetes. Findings of the study overall: Patients' naive, central memory and regulatory TCRB repertoires appeared more alike than those of healthy donors. High TCR expression in some cells could lead to their over-representation in cDNA sequencing.

The V call is TRBV18, the J call TRBJ1-1, with unresolved D. The specimen was naive CD4+ T cells from blood. The TCR comes from a woman in her late teens or twenties in good health. CDR3 amino acids: CASRRVRDTEAFF. The CDR3 nucleotides are TGTGCCAGCCGGAGGGTAAGGGACACTGAAGCTTTCTTT.